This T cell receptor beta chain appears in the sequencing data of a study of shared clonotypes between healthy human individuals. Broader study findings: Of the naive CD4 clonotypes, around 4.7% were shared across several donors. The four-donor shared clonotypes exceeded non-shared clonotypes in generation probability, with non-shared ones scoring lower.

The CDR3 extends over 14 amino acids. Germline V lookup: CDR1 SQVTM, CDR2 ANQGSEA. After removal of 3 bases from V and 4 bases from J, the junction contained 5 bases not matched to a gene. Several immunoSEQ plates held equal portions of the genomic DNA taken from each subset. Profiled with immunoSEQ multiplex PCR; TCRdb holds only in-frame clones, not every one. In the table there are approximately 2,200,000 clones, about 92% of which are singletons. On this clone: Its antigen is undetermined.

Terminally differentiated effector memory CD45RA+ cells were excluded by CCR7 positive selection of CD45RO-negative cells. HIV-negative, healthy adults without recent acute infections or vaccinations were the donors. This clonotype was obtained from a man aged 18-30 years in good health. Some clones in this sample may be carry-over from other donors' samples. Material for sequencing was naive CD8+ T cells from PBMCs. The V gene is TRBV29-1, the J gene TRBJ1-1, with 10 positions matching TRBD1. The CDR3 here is CSVDGGQGVTEAFF. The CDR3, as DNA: TGCAGCGTTGATGGCGGACAGGGGGTCACTGAAGCTTTCTTT. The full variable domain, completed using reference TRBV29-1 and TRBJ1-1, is SAVISQKPSRDICQRGTSLTIQCQVDSQVTMMFWYRQQPGQSLTLIATANQGSEATYESGFVIDKFPISRPNLTFSTLTVSNMSPEDSSIYLCSVDGGQGVTEAFFGQGTRLTVV.